This T cell receptor beta chain was obtained from a study of T cell repertoires in cytomegalovirus infection. Across the study: Both recently identified HLA-C-restricted and well-studied HLA-B-restricted CMV epitopes were used in the study. Carrying CMV and the relevant HLA type showed in public TCR beta signatures. Study observations and caveats: In two of eight donors, the top clonotype was HLA-C-restricted CMV-specific.

The CDR3 is 13 amino acids. The germline V and J ends were trimmed by 5 bases and 5 bases, with 12 bases remaining between them. CDR1 and CDR2 (germline): SNHLY, FYNNEI. As regards this clonotype: Its antigen is unidentified.

TCRdb re-called the reads with MiXCR, one entry per CDR3 protein. The sample gives about 920,000 distinct CDR3 sequences, roughly 30% of which show up once; around 15% is in the top ten. This receptor was identified in a human donor in good health (CMV status not recorded). Some clones in this sample may be carry-over from other donors' samples. Source: cultured CD8+ T cells from PBMCs, taken from culture after CMV antigen stimulation. The chain is built from TRBV2 and TRBJ1-2; the D is unclear. CDR3 sequence (DNA): TGTGCCAGCAGTATGGACCGGCCATATGGCTACACCTTC. Its translation is CASSMDRPYGYTF.